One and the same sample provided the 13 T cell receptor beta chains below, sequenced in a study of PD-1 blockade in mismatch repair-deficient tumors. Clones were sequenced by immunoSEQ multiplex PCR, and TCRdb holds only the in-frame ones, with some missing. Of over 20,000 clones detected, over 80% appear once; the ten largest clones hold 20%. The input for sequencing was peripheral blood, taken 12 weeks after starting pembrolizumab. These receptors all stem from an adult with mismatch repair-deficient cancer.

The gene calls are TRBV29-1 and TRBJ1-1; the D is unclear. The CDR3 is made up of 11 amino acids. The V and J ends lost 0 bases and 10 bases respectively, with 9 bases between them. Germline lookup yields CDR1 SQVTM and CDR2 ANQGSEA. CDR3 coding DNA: TGCAGCGTTGAAGATCGCAGAGTAGCTTTCTTT. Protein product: CSVEDRRVAFF. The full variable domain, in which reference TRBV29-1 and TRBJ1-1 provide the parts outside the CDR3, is SAVISQKPSRDICQRGTSLTIQCQVDSQVTMMFWYRQQPGQSLTLIATANQGSEATYESGFVIDKFPISRPNLTFSTLTVSNMSPEDSSIYLCSVEDRRVAFFGQGTRLTVV.

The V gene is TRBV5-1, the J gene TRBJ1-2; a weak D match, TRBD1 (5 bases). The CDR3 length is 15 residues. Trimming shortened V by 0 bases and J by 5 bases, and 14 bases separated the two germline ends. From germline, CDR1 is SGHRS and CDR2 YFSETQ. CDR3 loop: CASSLADPRGYGYTF. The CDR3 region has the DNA TGCGCCAGCAGCTTGGCGGACCCGCGGGGGTATGGCTACACCTTC.

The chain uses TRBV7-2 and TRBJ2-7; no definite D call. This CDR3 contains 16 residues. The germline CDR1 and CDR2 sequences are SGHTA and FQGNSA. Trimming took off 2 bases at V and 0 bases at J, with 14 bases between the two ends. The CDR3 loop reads CASSLISGVNSYEQYF. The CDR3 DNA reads TGTGCCAGCAGCTTAATTTCCGGAGTCAACTCCTACGAGCAGTACTTC. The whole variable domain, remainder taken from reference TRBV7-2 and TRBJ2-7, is GAGVSQSPSNKVTEKGKDVELRCDPISGHTALYWYRQSLGQGLEFLIYFQGNSAPDKSGLPSDRFSAERTGGSVSTLTIQRTQQEDSAVYLCASSLISGVNSYEQYFGPGTRLTVT.

CDR3 in DNA: TGCGCCAGCAGCCGTAGCGGGGACAGCTCCTACGAGCAGTACTTC. It translates to CASSRSGDSSYEQYF. This chain connects TRBV4-1 to TRBJ2-7; D is possibly TRBD2 (8 bases). V was cut by 4 bases and J by 0 bases, with 13 bases left in between. CDR3 size: 15 residues. The germline CDR1 and CDR2 sequences are MGHRA and YSYEKL.

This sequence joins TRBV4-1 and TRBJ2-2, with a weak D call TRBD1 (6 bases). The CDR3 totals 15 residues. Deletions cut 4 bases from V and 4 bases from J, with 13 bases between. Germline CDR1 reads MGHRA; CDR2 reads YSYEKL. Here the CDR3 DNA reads TGCGCCAGCAGCCTGGGCAGGGGTGGCACCGGGGAGCTGTTTTTT. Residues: CASSLGRGGTGELFF.

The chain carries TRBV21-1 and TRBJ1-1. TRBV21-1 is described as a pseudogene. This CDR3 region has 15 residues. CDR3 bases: TGTGCCAGCAGCAAAAGAGGCCACATGAACACTGAAGCTTTCTTT. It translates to CASSKRGHMNTEAFF.

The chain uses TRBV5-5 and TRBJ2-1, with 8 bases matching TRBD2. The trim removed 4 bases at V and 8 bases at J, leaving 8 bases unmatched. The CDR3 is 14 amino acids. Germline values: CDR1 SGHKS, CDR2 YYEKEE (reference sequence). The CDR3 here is CASSARTSRDEQFF. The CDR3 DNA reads TGTGCCAGCAGCGCAAGGACTAGCAGGGATGAGCAGTTCTTC.

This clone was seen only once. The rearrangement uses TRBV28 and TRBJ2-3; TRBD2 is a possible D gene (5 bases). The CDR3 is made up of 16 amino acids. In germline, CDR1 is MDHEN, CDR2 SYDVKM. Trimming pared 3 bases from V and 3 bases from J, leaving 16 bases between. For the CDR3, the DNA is TGTGCCAGCAGTTTTTGGAGGAGCGGCCGAACAGATACGCAGTATTTT. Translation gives CASSFWRSGRTDTQYF.

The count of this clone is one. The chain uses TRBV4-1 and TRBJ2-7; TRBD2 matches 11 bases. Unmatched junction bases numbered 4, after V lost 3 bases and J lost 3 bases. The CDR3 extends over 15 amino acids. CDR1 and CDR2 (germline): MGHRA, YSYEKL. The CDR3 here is CASSHSSGRNYEQYF. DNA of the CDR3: TGCGCCAGCAGCCATTCTAGCGGGAGGAACTACGAGCAGTACTTC.

The CDR3 is CASSLVRGPRYEQYF. In DNA, the CDR3 is TGTGCCAGCAGCTTAGTAAGGGGACCGCGGTACGAGCAGTACTTC. The chain combines TRBV11-2 with TRBJ2-7, with D perhaps being TRBD1 or TRBD2 (5 bases each). The CDR3 sequence is 15 residues long. CDR1 is SGHAT and CDR2 is FQNNGV in the germline V gene. Trimming took 1 base from V and 4 from J, leaving 14 bases between them.

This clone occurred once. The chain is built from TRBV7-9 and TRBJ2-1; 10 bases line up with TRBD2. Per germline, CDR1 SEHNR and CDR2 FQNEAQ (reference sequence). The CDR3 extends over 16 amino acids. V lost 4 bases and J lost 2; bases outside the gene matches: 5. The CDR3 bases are TGTGCCAGCAGCTCAGGAACTAGCGGGACCTACAATGAGCAGTTCTTC. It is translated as CASSSGTSGTYNEQFF.

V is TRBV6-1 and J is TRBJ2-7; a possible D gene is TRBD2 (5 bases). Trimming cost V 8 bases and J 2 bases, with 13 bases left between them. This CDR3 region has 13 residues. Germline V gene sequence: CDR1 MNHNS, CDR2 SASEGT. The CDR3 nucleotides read TGTGCCAGCGGCCGGGGTGAGACCTACGAGCAGTACTTC. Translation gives CASGRGETYEQYF.

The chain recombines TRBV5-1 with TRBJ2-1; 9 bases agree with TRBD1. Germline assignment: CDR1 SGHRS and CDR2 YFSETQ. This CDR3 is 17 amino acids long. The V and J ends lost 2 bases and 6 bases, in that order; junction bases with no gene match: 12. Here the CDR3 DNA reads TGCGCCAGCAGCTTAACCCGACAGGGGGGCTTCAGCAATGAGCAGTTCTTC. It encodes CASSLTRQGGFSNEQFF.